This T cell receptor beta chain is from a study of shared clonotypes between healthy human individuals. Study overall: Each donor's CD4 naive and CD4 memory cells filled three plates apiece, CD8 naive two, and CD8 memory one.

CD8 cells classed as naive were CD45RO-negative and positively selected for CCR7, excluding terminally differentiated effector memory CD45RA+ cells. Those who donated, Caucasian adults without exception, all lived in Nashville, Tennessee. General study results and limits: Against clonotypes common to all four donors, non-shared ones had lower generation probabilities.

The assay ran at deep level. Profiled with immunoSEQ multiplex PCR; TCRdb holds only in-frame clones, not every one. The sample has around 2,000,000 clones; about 95% are singletons. Remarks on this clone: Its antigen is not known.

The CDR3 is 14 residues long. Trimming shortened V by 5 bases and J by 5 bases, and 14 bases separated the two germline ends. The germline gives CDR1 WNHNN, CDR2 SYGVQD (reference sequence). This TCR was sampled from a man between 18 and 35 years old in good health. The sample was naive CD8+ T cells sorted from blood. This chain uses TRBV10-1 with TRBJ2-3; a weak D match, TRBD1 (6 bases). The CDR3 loop reads CASSQGGDLDTQYF. CDR3 sequence (DNA): TGCGCCAGCAGTCAAGGGGGAGATCTAGATACGCAGTATTTT.